The entry below describes one T cell receptor beta chain. The target antigen is unknown. With iRepertoire HTBI primers and Arm-PCR of CDR3 regions, TCR beta libraries were built. TCRdb called the multiplex PCR reads again in MiXCR, with one record for every CDR3 protein. The sample consists of 600,000 to 850,000 distinct CDR3 sequences, around 32% of them appearing once. Time point denoted: persistent/refractory GD, antithyroid drugs over 5 years with positive TRAb. RNA extracted from PBMCs served as the sequencing template. This entry comes from a study of regulatory T cells in long-lasting Graves disease. Looking at the study overall: Persistent Graves' disease required over 5 years of antithyroid drugs and positive TSH receptor antibodies. Overall study findings and caveats: The persistent group shared about 2,700 public clonotypes, more than the roughly 990 shared by new patients.

The receptor was derived from a female donor with Graves disease. Sequenced material: peripheral blood mononuclear cells (PBMCs), taken when the disease was refractory, from a patient treated with antithyroid drugs.

The CDR3 spells CASSYRRFAADHTEAFF. Written as DNA, the CDR3 is TGTGCCAGCAGTTACCGGCGGTTCGCGGCGGACCACACTGAAGCTTTCTTT. The chain combines TRBV6-2 or TRBV6-3 with TRBJ1-1; D unresolved. This CDR3 has 17 residues. Deletions cut 2 bases from V and 3 bases from J, with 19 bases between. From germline, CDR1 is MNHEY and CDR2 SVGEGT.